The present T cell receptor beta chain was sequenced within a study of blood T cell repertoires in COVID-19. Study-wide context: Donors in the United States, Italy and Spain gave samples during acute or convalescent COVID-19. From T cells, B-cell-depleted T cells, or PBMCs came the material, which was cDNA or gDNA.

How the authors handled the data: Estimates of nucleated cell counts were drawn from the amplification of reference gene primers. This table comes from immunoSEQ multiplex PCR, and its TCRdb copy is limited to in-frame clones, with some not included. The V and J calls and the clone size are those of that table, but D and trimming were determined from the DNA. The sample has tens of thousands of clones, 70% to 90% seen once. V gave up 0 bases and J gave up 10 bases, with 10 bases separating them. The CDR3 sequence is 13 residues long. Per the germline V gene, CDR1 is LNHDA and CDR2 is SQIVND (reference sequence).

The clonotype was recovered from a human donor in a cohort sampled during active COVID-19. The rearrangement links TRBV19 to TRBJ2-1; D may be TRBD1 (5 bases). Input material: peripheral blood. The CDR3 coding sequence is TGTGCCAGTAGTATAGACAGGGTTCAAGAGCAGTTCTTC. It is translated as CASSIDRVQEQFF.